Listed below are T cell receptor beta chains from one sample, sequenced in a study of patients and donors after allogeneic stem cell transplantation. TCRdb re-called the RT-PCR reads through MiXCR, storing one row per CDR3 protein. The data hold about 230,000 distinct CDR3 sequences, with 13% to 15% observed a single time. The sequencing sample was made of blood, either unsorted or a sorted T cell fraction (not recorded which). These receptor sequences come from a human donor who was either an allogeneic HSCT recipient or a stem cell or donor lymphocyte infusion donor (not recorded which). It is not recorded whose cells these are; they may come from a transplant donor. Both conserved end residues are part of each CDR3. Some rows have no size entry. The others give once, few or many, or a class for an expanded clone.

TRBV4-1	TRBJ1-1	-	CASSGRDRGRSITEAFF
TRBV2	TRBJ1-5	few	CASRDRGNQPQHF
TRBV7-2	TRBJ2-3	-	CASSPQGAEDTQYF
TRBV7-9	TRBJ2-1	-	CASSFSQGDNEQFF
TRBV5-1	TRBJ2-2	-	CASSLWDQNTGELFF
TRBV12-3/TRBV12-4	TRBJ2-3	-	CASSFKRDTQYF
TRBV4-3	TRBJ2-7	few	CASSQEGPGKVYEQYF
TRBV5-6	TRBJ2-7	-	CASSGSEGFSYEQYF
TRBV18	TRBJ2-5	few	CASSPSGGTKTQYF
TRBV6-2/TRBV6-3	TRBJ2-2	medium-sized	CASDTWGGLNTGELFF
TRBV2	TRBJ2-3	-	CARGLAGGTDTQYF
TRBV5-1	TRBJ2-3	many	CASSLYVTDTQYF
TRBV7-3	TRBJ2-4	once	CASSLSAGGNIQYF
TRBV6-1	TRBJ1-2	-	CASSEMTGRNYGYTF
TRBV24-1	TRBJ1-4	few	CATSAGQRANEKLFF
TRBV2	TRBJ1-2	-	CASIRDSSNYGYTF
TRBV11-1	TRBJ1-2	-	CASSVGGLGYYGYTF
TRBV7-3	TRBJ2-7	many	CASSHKPGPAYEQYF
TRBV12-3/TRBV12-4	TRBJ1-5	-	CASSSSFTGPTLGQPQHF
TRBV7-6	TRBJ2-3	-	CASSFGGPSPSQYF
TRBV5-5	TRBJ1-2	-	CASSLSGKSNYGYTF
TRBV7-3	TRBJ2-2	-	CASSFTGTAGELFF
TRBV27	TRBJ1-3	many	CASSSRSKGGSGNTIYF
TRBV11-2	TRBJ2-5	few	CASSRTSYQETQYF
TRBV12-3/TRBV12-4	TRBJ1-6	-	CASRTTGESPLHF
TRBV3-1	TRBJ1-5	-	CASSPHGTGGNSNQPQHF
TRBV7-2	TRBJ2-1	-	CASSPQTGGYNEQFF
TRBV19	TRBJ1-1	many	CASSGQVGTEAFF
TRBV5-1	TRBJ2-2	few	CASSVGQGNTGELFF
TRBV14	TRBJ1-2	many	CASSQGQSYGYTF
TRBV15	TRBJ2-7	-	CATSRGGGSAYEQYF
TRBV3-1	TRBJ1-2	-	CASSQGGGMGYGYTF
TRBV7-9	TRBJ2-3	few	CASSLGSAGDVGDTQYF
TRBV5-1	TRBJ1-1	-	CASSPNPGGTNTEAFF
TRBV20-1	TRBJ2-1	many	CSARVAGWDEQFF
TRBV23-1	TRBJ2-5	-	CASSQSGYEEASQETQYF
TRBV20-1	TRBJ1-5	-	CSARGEGTPNSNQPQHF
TRBV23-1	TRBJ2-7	few	CASSPRDGKTYEQYF
TRBV5-6	TRBJ1-4	-	CASSLWQINEKLFF
TRBV9	TRBJ1-4	-	CASSVEDEKLFF
TRBV29-1	TRBJ2-3	many	CSVAQSTDTQYF
TRBV9	TRBJ2-4	many	CASGGAAKNIQYF
TRBV4-3	TRBJ2-7	many	CASSQDIGGSYEQYF
TRBV6-5	TRBJ2-3	-	CASSYSSFPLTDTQYF
TRBV13	TRBJ1-2	many	CASSWVGGGNYGYTF
TRBV7-9	TRBJ1-2	-	CASSVAGDYGYTF
TRBV6-2/TRBV6-3	TRBJ1-1	few	CASSYSTLVGDTEAFF
TRBV7-8	TRBJ2-1	many	CASSTRVGGGYNEQFF
TRBV12-3/TRBV12-4	TRBJ2-3	many	CASSPLRGVADTQYF
TRBV19	TRBJ2-3	once	CASSLSQGREGRSDTQYF
TRBV6-2/TRBV6-3	TRBJ2-1	-	CASSPKRGGYNEQFF
TRBV20-1	TRBJ2-3	-	CSAGSPGRGVDTQYF
TRBV7-3	TRBJ2-3	few	CASSLRSGRADTQYF
TRBV5-6	TRBJ2-3	few	CASSLARRGSTDTQYF